Listed here are 21 T cell receptor beta chains from one sample, sequenced in a study of CD8+ T cells in alopecia areata. Described treatment: oral pan-JAK inhibitor, 5-10 mg twice daily. RNA, once extracted, was reverse transcribed into cDNA for use as the sequencing template. TCRdb's table, derived via immunoSEQ multiplex PCR, lists solely in-frame clones and lacks some. The table includes 120,000 to 150,000 clones, 82% detected once. This specimen was CD8+ T cells sorted from blood, taken at week 4, from a patient treated with tofacitinib. The receptors shown here come from a human donor with alopecia areata.

The chain combines TRBV4-3 with TRBJ1-2; the D is unclear. V was shortened by 0 bases and J by 4 bases, with 9 bases between the two germline ends. The germline V gene encodes CDR1 LGHNA and CDR2 YSLEER. The CDR3 length is 14 residues. CDR3 sequence reads: CASSQERYGYGYTF. CDR3 nucleotides: TGCGCCAGCAGCCAAGAGAGATACGGCTATGGCTACACCTTC.

V and J are TRBV30 and TRBJ2-1; D is perhaps TRBD1 (5 bases). The CDR3 sequence is 13 residues long. Germline-derived CDR1 and CDR2 are GTSNPN and SVGIG (reference sequence). The V gene lost 2 bases and the J gene lost 5 bases, with 10 bases spanning the gap. The CDR3 DNA sequence: TGTGCCTGGAGTAGACAGTGGGACAATGAGCAGTTCTTC. This codes for CAWSRQWDNEQFF.

This sequence joins TRBV2 and TRBJ2-1; 12 bases are a match to TRBD2. The ends lost 6 bases at V and 6 bases at J; junction bases unmatched: 6. The CDR3 extends over 15 amino acids. CDR1 and CDR2 from the germline V gene are SNHLY and FYNNEI. CDR3: CASRKTSGGTNEQFF. DNA for the CDR3: TGTGCCAGCAGAAAGACTAGCGGGGGAACCAATGAGCAGTTCTTC.

This chain joins TRBV13 and TRBJ1-6; D is unresolved. Trimming pared 4 bases from V and 4 bases from J, leaving 11 bases between. Germline V gene lookup returns CDR1 PRHDT and CDR2 FYEKMQ (reference sequence). The length of the CDR3 is 15 residues. DNA for the CDR3: TGTGCCAGCAGCTCTGGTCAGGCATATAATTCACCCCTCCACTTT. This gives the protein CASSSGQAYNSPLHF.

This clone has only a few counts. The J gene is TRBJ2-2, the V gene TRBV29-1; D is uncertain. V was trimmed by 2 bases and J by 7 bases, leaving 11 bases between them. The CDR3 is 13 residues long. Germline lookup yields CDR1 SQVTM and CDR2 ANQGSEA. The DNA of the CDR3 is TGCAGCGTTGAAACCGGACCGAGCGGGGAGCTGTTTTTT. Amino acids: CSVETGPSGELFF.

This chain joins TRBV7-8 and TRBJ2-1; D not certain. Trimming pared 4 bases from V and 6 bases from J, leaving 10 bases between. Germline CDR1 is SGHVS and CDR2 is FQNEAQ. CDR3 size: 13 residues. CDR3 nucleotide sequence: TGTGCCAGCAGCTCCCTAGGGCGCAATGAGCAGTTCTTC. It is translated as CASSSLGRNEQFF.

This clone was seen more than once but under ten times. This chain uses TRBV27 with TRBJ2-7, with D possibly TRBD2 on 5 matching bases. The CDR3 extends over 14 amino acids. Trimming shortened V by 3 bases and J by 7 bases, and 16 bases separated the two germline ends. Germline values: CDR1 MNHEY, CDR2 SMNVEV (reference sequence). CDR3 DNA sequence: TGTGCCAGCAGTTTTCGGGCCTCGGGCGGGGAGCAGTACTTC. Encoded protein: CASSFRASGGEQYF.

This clone has just a few counts. V is TRBV4-1 and J is TRBJ2-5, with 9 bases fitting TRBD2. J lost 3 bases, V lost 1 base, and 3 bases had no gene match. Germline-derived CDR1 and CDR2 are MGHRA and YSYEKL. There are 15 residues in the CDR3. In DNA, the CDR3 is TGCGCCAGCAGCCAAGGGCGGGGGGGAAAAGAGACCCAGTACTTC. Amino acid sequence: CASSQGRGGKETQYF.

Note on this clone: Compared with germline, one end of the junction differs, possibly owing to a read error. This chain links TRBV7-8 with TRBJ2-3, with D possibly being TRBD1 (6 bases). Germline V gene sequence: CDR1 SGHVS, CDR2 FQNEAQ. This CDR3 spans 11 amino acids. Here the CDR3 reads CASSSGHQNTF. The CDR3 bases are TGTGCCAGCAGCTCGGGACATCAGAACACTTTT.

This clone was counted once. CDR3 sequence: CASSTGPSSYNEQFF. The CDR3 DNA sequence: TGCGCCAGCAGCACGGGACCGAGCTCCTACAATGAGCAGTTCTTC. The rearrangement joins TRBV5-1 to TRBJ2-1; D tentatively fits TRBD1 or TRBD2 (5 bases each). The CDR3 has 15 residues. Germline V gene lookup returns CDR1 SGHRS and CDR2 YFSETQ. V dropped 4 bases and J dropped 0 bases, with 11 bases sitting between them.

The rearrangement uses TRBV6-6 and TRBJ2-2; TRBD2 agrees at 11 bases. CDR3 length equals 15 residues. V dropped 4 bases and J dropped 6; count of bases not matched to a gene: 4. Germline assignment: CDR1 MNHNY and CDR2 SVGAGI (reference sequence). CDR3: CASSSTSGDSGELFF. CDR3 bases: TGTGCCAGCAGTTCGACTAGCGGGGATTCCGGGGAGCTGTTTTTT.

The rearrangement joins TRBV29-1 to TRBJ2-7; D may be TRBD1 (6 bases). CDR1 and CDR2 (germline): SQVTM, ANQGSEA. V was trimmed by 2 bases and J by 2 bases, leaving 10 bases between them. This CDR3 spans 13 amino acids. Here the CDR3 reads CSVETGSPYEQYF. CDR3 bases: TGCAGCGTTGAAACAGGGTCCCCCTACGAGCAGTACTTC.

The chain couples TRBV29-1 to TRBJ2-1; 12 bases are a match to TRBD2. CDR3 length: 15 amino acids. The V gene end was trimmed by 3 bases and the J gene end by 4 bases; junction bases not matched to a gene: 4. Germline CDR1 SQVTM, CDR2 ANQGSEA. This CDR3 reads CSVDLAGGTYNEQFF. CDR3 nucleotide sequence: TGCAGCGTTGACCTAGCGGGGGGGACGTACAATGAGCAGTTCTTC.

The chain carries TRBV2 and TRBJ2-1; the D gene is possibly TRBD2 (5 bases). The length of the CDR3 is 14 residues. V lost 4 bases and J 2 bases, leaving 9 bases between the germline ends. Germline values: CDR1 SNHLY, CDR2 FYNNEI. In DNA, the CDR3 is TGTGCCAGCAGTGTTCGGGGAGCCTACAATGAGCAGTTCTTC. Translating gives CASSVRGAYNEQFF. Full variable domain (rest looked up from reference TRBV2 and TRBJ2-1): EPEVTQTPSHQVTQMGQEVILRCVPISNHLYFYWYRQILGQKVEFLVSFYNNEISEKSEIFDDQFSVERPDGSNFTLKIRSTKLEDSAMYFCASSVRGAYNEQFFGPGTRLTVL.

The chain couples TRBV29-1 to TRBJ1-1; D not resolved. In germline, CDR1 is SQVTM, CDR2 ANQGSEA. Trimming shortened V by 4 bases and J by 2 bases, and 5 bases separated the two germline ends. CDR3 size: 11 residues. The CDR3 spells CSVGLNTEAFF. As DNA, the CDR3 is TGCAGCGTTGGTCTAAACACTGAAGCTTTCTTT.

The chain links TRBV4-1 to TRBJ2-3; D gene uncertain. Trimming left V 1 base short and J 6 bases short, with 8 bases between. The CDR3 is 13 residues long. CDR1 is MGHRA and CDR2 is YSYEKL in the germline V gene. This CDR3 is CASSQGGSDTQYF. CDR3 DNA: TGCGCCAGCAGCCAAGGAGGAAGTGATACGCAGTATTTT.

This clone was recorded only once. V and J are TRBV4-3 and TRBJ2-7, with a tentative D call TRBD2 (5 bases). CDR1 is LGHNA and CDR2 is YSLEER in the germline V gene. The CDR3 loop spans 15 amino acids. V dropped 4 bases and J dropped 3 bases, with 16 bases sitting between them. CDR3 region: CASSRTEAADYEQYF. CDR3 coding DNA: TGCGCCAGCAGCCGCACTGAGGCAGCGGACTACGAGCAGTACTTC.

The chain joins TRBV4-1 to TRBJ2-5; D remains unclear. V lost 0 bases, J lost 0 bases, and 8 bases lay in between. This CDR3 contains 15 residues. CDR1 and CDR2 (germline): MGHRA, YSYEKL. The CDR3 DNA reads as TGCGCCAGCAGCCAAGAGCAGACCTACCAAGAGACCCAGTACTTC. It is translated as CASSQEQTYQETQYF.

The rearrangement uses TRBV5-1 and TRBJ2-7, with 7 bases aligning to TRBD2. Germline CDR1 and CDR2: SGHRS and YFSETQ. The V and J ends lost 0 bases and 0 bases, in that order; junction bases with no gene match: 6. The CDR3 runs to 16 residues. CDR3 in DNA: TGCGCCAGCAGCTTGGAGGCTAGCGGAGGCTCCTACGAGCAGTACTTC. It specifies CASSLEASGGSYEQYF.

This clone has a handful of counts. Other DNA sequences in this sample translate to the same CDR3. This chain connects TRBV27 to TRBJ2-3, with TRBD2 matching 9 bases. The CDR3 is made up of 16 amino acids. The V gene end was trimmed by 2 bases and the J gene end by 2 bases; junction bases not matched to a gene: 5. Germline lookup yields CDR1 MNHEY and CDR2 SMNVEV (reference sequence). CDR3 coding DNA: TGTGCCAGCAGTTTAAGCGGGGGGATATACACAGATACGCAGTATTTT. Translating gives CASSLSGGIYTDTQYF.

This clone was seen more than once but under ten times. The chain combines TRBV5-1 with TRBJ2-3; 9 bases align to TRBD1. The germline CDR1 and CDR2 sequences are SGHRS and YFSETQ. The CDR3 extends over 16 amino acids. The ends lost 2 bases at V and 4 bases at J; junction bases unmatched: 8. The CDR3 here is CASSFGTGRKPDTQYF. The CDR3 nucleotides are TGCGCCAGCAGCTTTGGGACAGGGAGAAAACCAGATACGCAGTATTTT.